These 8 T cell receptor beta chains were sequenced from one sample in a study of shared clonotypes between healthy human individuals. Some clones are missing from TCRdb's copy, which holds only in-frame ones; the method was immunoSEQ multiplex PCR. Among some 2 million clones listed, roughly 94% were seen once. Material: naive CD4+ T cells sorted from blood. Regarding subset: CD45RA+ positively selected. The receptor source for this set is a man between 18 and 35 years old in good health.

The chain uses TRBV5-8 and TRBJ2-5, with TRBD1 matching 7 bases. Germline CDR1 reads SGHTS; CDR2 reads YDEGEE. V lost 5 bases to trimming and J lost 2 bases; unmatched junction nucleotides: 9. This CDR3 is 15 amino acids long. The CDR3 nucleotides read TGTGCCAGCAGGAACGACAGGGCGATTCAAGAGACCCAGTACTTC. Translation gives CASRNDRAIQETQYF. Together with reference TRBV5-8 and TRBJ2-5, the CDR3 gives the full variable domain: EAGVTQSPTHLIKTRGQQATLRCSPISGHTSVYWYQQALGLGLQFLLWYDEGEERNRGNFPPRFSGRQFPNYSSELNVNALELEDSALYLCASRNDRAIQETQYFGPGTRLLVL.

The genes are TRBV9 and TRBJ2-5; unclear D gene. The CDR3 is 14 residues long. Trimming left V 3 bases short and J 5 bases short, with 14 bases between. Germline CDR1 and CDR2: SGDLS and YYNGEE. The CDR3 here is CASSGRQGPETQYF. CDR3 nucleotide sequence: TGTGCCAGCAGCGGCCGACAAGGGCCGGAGACCCAGTACTTC.

The chain has TRBV7-6 and TRBJ1-6, with D unresolved. There are 15 residues in the CDR3. Between the trimmed V and J ends, which lost 1 base and 7 bases, there was a span of 11 bases. CDR1 SGHVS and CDR2 FNYEAQ come from the germline V gene. Written as DNA, the CDR3 is TGTGCCAGCAGCTTAGAGGTCAGTGGAAATTCACCCCTCCACTTT. It encodes CASSLEVSGNSPLHF.

Comment on this clone: This same CDR3 is encoded by further DNA sequences in the sample. The gene calls are TRBV7-9 and TRBJ2-5; a possible D gene is TRBD2 (6 bases). The germline CDR1 and CDR2 sequences are SEHNR and FQNEAQ (reference sequence). V lost 3 bases and J 0 bases, leaving 8 bases between the germline ends. This CDR3 is 14 amino acids long. CDR3 coding DNA: TGTGCCAGCAGCTTGGGGGGTTACCAAGAGACCCAGTACTTC. Protein sequence: CASSLGGYQETQYF. Supplemented by reference TRBV7-9 and TRBJ2-5, the full variable domain reads DTGVSQNPRHKITKRGQNVTFRCDPISEHNRLYWYRQTLGQGPEFLTYFQNEAQLEKSRLLSDRFSAERPKGSFSTLEIQRTEQGDSAMYLCASSLGGYQETQYFGPGTRLLVL.

This clone occurred once. The chain links TRBV19 to TRBJ2-5; D is unclear. Germline V lookup: CDR1 LNHDA, CDR2 SQIVND (reference sequence). The CDR3 loop spans 13 amino acids. V shed 3 bases and J shed 2 bases, with 7 bases lying between them. The CDR3 DNA sequence: TGTGCCAGTAGTATCCCGGATCAAGAGACCCAGTACTTC. Translated: CASSIPDQETQYF.

With regard to this clone: The sample carries other DNA sequences with the same CDR3. The rearrangement uses TRBV4-3 and TRBJ2-7; D is perhaps TRBD2 (6 bases). Trimming took off 0 bases at V and 4 bases at J, with 10 bases between the two ends. There are 14 residues in the CDR3. Per germline, CDR1 LGHNA and CDR2 YSLEER. The CDR3 DNA follows: TGCGCCAGCAGCCAAGAATATAGCGGATACGAGCAGTACTTC. Protein: CASSQEYSGYEQYF.

The rearrangement joins TRBV28 to TRBJ1-1; D is perhaps TRBD1 (5 bases). Germline V gene lookup returns CDR1 MDHEN and CDR2 SYDVKM. The CDR3 has 14 residues. V was pared by 7 bases and J by 0 bases, with 12 bases between. DNA of the CDR3: TGTGCCAGCACCATGGGGGGGATGAACACTGAAGCTTTCTTT. As protein: CASTMGGMNTEAFF.

In DNA form, the CDR3 reads TGCGCCAGCGTGACAGGGGCCCTGAACACTGAAGCTTTCTTT. It encodes CASVTGALNTEAFF. This chain connects TRBV10-2 to TRBJ1-1, with 8 bases lining up with TRBD1. CDR1 and CDR2 (germline): WSHSY, SAAADI. Unmatched junction bases numbered 5, after V lost 8 bases and J lost 0 bases. The CDR3 sequence is 14 residues long.